The present entry profiles one TCR beta chain with its context. Antigen unknown. The germline gives CDR1 MNHEY, CDR2 SVGAGI. After removal of 10 bases from V and 7 bases from J, the junction contained 6 bases not matched to a gene. The CDR3 covers 13 residues. Sequenced by immunoSEQ multiplex PCR; TCRdb stores in-frame clones only, minus some. The profile shows about 150,000 clones, 91% of them singletons. This specimen belongs to a study of T cell responses to AZD1222 COVID-19 vaccine. General study points: Just five to seven AZD1222 recipients tested seropositive at baseline. Donors, mostly white British, included more females; clonal diversity was possibly underestimated.

The V gene is TRBV6-5, the J gene TRBJ2-3, with TRBD2 matching over 12 bases. The sequence was obtained from an adult who received the AZD1222 COVID-19 vaccine. The sample consisted of peripheral blood, taken 28 days after the second AZD1222 dose. This CDR3 is CATRLAGVNTQYF. The DNA for the CDR3 is TGTGCCACCCGACTAGCGGGAGTCAATACGCAGTATTTT.